A selection of T cell receptor beta chains follows, all from one sample in a study of cytomegalovirus exposure and HLA in healthy donors. Sequencing was performed with immunoSEQ multiplex PCR; in TCRdb, only in-frame clones are kept and a portion is missing. The table shows almost 65,000 clones, with over 75% occurring only once. Sequencing was done on a sample of PBMCs. The source is a male donor in good health and CMV-seropositive. The CDR3 runs from the conserved cysteine through the conserved F or W. A D gene is named only where the DNA matches it firmly. Some rows have no size entry. The others give once, few or many, or a class for an expanded clone.

v_call: TRBV5-4
clone_size: few
j_call: TRBJ1-2
d_call: TRBD1
cdr3_nt: TGTGCCAGCAGCTACCGGGACAGGGGGAATGGCTACACCTTC
cdr3_aa: CASSYRDRGNGYTF

v_call: TRBV9
clone_size: few
j_call: TRBJ1-1
d_call: TRBD1
cdr3_nt: TGTGCCAGCAGCCCACGACAGGGAGGTAACACTGAAGCTTTCTTT
cdr3_aa: CASSPRQGGNTEAFF

v_call: TRBV19
clone_size: .
j_call: TRBJ1-1
d_call: .
cdr3_nt: TGTGCCAGTAGCCGGGTGTTGTACACTGAAGCTTTCTTT
cdr3_aa: CASSRVLYTEAFF

v_call: TRBV19
clone_size: few
j_call: TRBJ2-7
d_call: .
cdr3_nt: TGTGCCAGTAGTAGGGCGTACGGCGAGCAGTACTTC
cdr3_aa: CASSRAYGEQYF

v_call: TRBV6-6
clone_size: .
j_call: TRBJ1-1
d_call: TRBD1
cdr3_nt: TGTGCCAGCAGTTACAGGGGACAGCCGAACACTGAAGCTTTCTTT
cdr3_aa: CASSYRGQPNTEAFF

v_call: TRBV2
clone_size: .
j_call: TRBJ2-3
d_call: TRBD2
cdr3_nt: TGTGCCAGCAGTGTACAGCGGGGACGCACAGATACGCAGTATTTT
cdr3_aa: CASSVQRGRTDTQYF

v_call: TRBV6-6
clone_size: .
j_call: TRBJ2-7
d_call: TRBD1
cdr3_nt: TGTGCCAGCAGTTACTCGGGACAGGGTATAGGCGAGCAGTACTTC
cdr3_aa: CASSYSGQGIGEQYF

v_call: TRBV14
clone_size: .
j_call: TRBJ2-7
d_call: .
cdr3_nt: TGTGCCAGCAGCCAAGATCCGGGTCCTATCTACGAGCAGTACTTC
cdr3_aa: CASSQDPGPIYEQYF

v_call: TRBV6-5
clone_size: .
j_call: TRBJ1-4
d_call: .
cdr3_nt: TGTGCCAGCAGGTCTCCGGGGATTGAAAAACTGTTTTTT
cdr3_aa: CASRSPGIEKLFF

v_call: TRBV19
clone_size: .
j_call: TRBJ1-6
d_call: .
cdr3_nt: TGTGCCAGTATAGACCGGTCGGGACCCCTCCACTTT
cdr3_aa: CASIDRSGPLHF

v_call: TRBV6-1
clone_size: few
j_call: TRBJ2-7
d_call: TRBD2
cdr3_nt: TGTGCCAGCAGTGAACTAGCGGGGCCGGGGGAGCAGTACTTC
cdr3_aa: CASSELAGPGEQYF

v_call: TRBV4-1
clone_size: .
j_call: TRBJ2-7
d_call: .
cdr3_nt: TGCGCCAGCAGCCAAGCCGCGGGCGGGTACGAGCAGTACTTC
cdr3_aa: CASSQAAGGYEQYF

v_call: TRBV11-2
clone_size: once
j_call: TRBJ2-7
d_call: .
cdr3_nt: TGTGCCAGCAGCCCCCGAATCTCGGAGCCCTACGAGCAGTACTTC
cdr3_aa: CASSPRISEPYEQYF

v_call: TRBV5-1
clone_size: .
j_call: TRBJ1-1
d_call: TRBD1
cdr3_nt: TGCGCCAGCAGACAGGGGTTGGACACTGAAGCTTTCTTT
cdr3_aa: CASRQGLDTEAFF

v_call: TRBV27
clone_size: .
j_call: TRBJ1-1
d_call: .
cdr3_nt: TGTGCCAGCAGCTATAGTTTGACAGGTAACACTGAAGCTTTCTTT
cdr3_aa: CASSYSLTGNTEAFF

v_call: TRBV7-2
clone_size: .
j_call: TRBJ1-5
d_call: TRBD1
cdr3_nt: TGTGCCAGCAGCCTAGGGACAGTTCCCTATTATAGCAATCAGCCCCAGCATTTT
cdr3_aa: CASSLGTVPYYSNQPQHF

v_call: TRBV5-6
clone_size: few
j_call: TRBJ2-3
d_call: TRBD1
cdr3_nt: TGTGCCAGCAGATCGGACAGGGCCGCGCAGTATTTT
cdr3_aa: CASRSDRAAQYF

v_call: TRBV27
clone_size: .
j_call: TRBJ2-3
d_call: .
cdr3_nt: TGTGCCAGCAGTCCGAGACTTCTACTCAGCACAGATACGCAGTATTTT
cdr3_aa: CASSPRLLLSTDTQYF

v_call: TRBV4-2
clone_size: .
j_call: TRBJ1-3
d_call: TRBD1
cdr3_nt: TGTGCCAGCAGCCCTACAGGGGGCTCTGGAAACACCATATATTTT
cdr3_aa: CASSPTGGSGNTIYF

v_call: TRBV7-9
clone_size: .
j_call: TRBJ1-1
d_call: .
cdr3_nt: TGTGCCAGCAGCCAAACAGGGTTAACTGAAGCTTTCTTT
cdr3_aa: CASSQTGLTEAFF

v_call: TRBV5-5
clone_size: few
j_call: TRBJ1-4
d_call: .
cdr3_nt: TGTGCCAGCAGCTTGCTGCTGGGGAGTGAAAAACTGTTTTTT
cdr3_aa: CASSLLLGSEKLFF

v_call: TRBV9
clone_size: once
j_call: TRBJ2-3
d_call: .
cdr3_nt: TGTGCCAGCGGGGCACTCACGGATACGCAGTATTTT
cdr3_aa: CASGALTDTQYF

v_call: TRBV19
clone_size: few
j_call: TRBJ1-5
d_call: .
cdr3_nt: TGTGCCAGTACCGGCGGCCCGATTAAAGGAAAGAGCAATCAGCCCCAGCATTTT
cdr3_aa: CASTGGPIKGKSNQPQHF

v_call: TRBV29-1
clone_size: once
j_call: TRBJ2-1
d_call: TRBD2
cdr3_nt: TGCAGCGTCAACCTACGACTAGCGGGGGGGCCTCGTGAGCAGTTCTTC
cdr3_aa: CSVNLRLAGGPREQFF

v_call: TRBV6-1
clone_size: .
j_call: TRBJ1-4
d_call: .
cdr3_nt: TGTGCCAGCAGTGATGGCAGGGTTCGGGTTAATGAAAAACTGTTTTTT
cdr3_aa: CASSDGRVRVNEKLFF

v_call: TRBV15
clone_size: .
j_call: TRBJ2-3
d_call: .
cdr3_nt: TGTGCCACCAGCAGAGATTCCCAGCTTGAGGACACAGATACGCAGTATTTT
cdr3_aa: CATSRDSQLEDTDTQYF

v_call: TRBV9
clone_size: few
j_call: TRBJ1-2
d_call: TRBD1
cdr3_nt: TGTGCCAGCAGCGCGACAGGGAAAAACTATGGCTACACCTTC
cdr3_aa: CASSATGKNYGYTF

v_call: TRBV9
clone_size: .
j_call: TRBJ2-7
d_call: .
cdr3_nt: TGTGCCAGCAGCGTAGGACTCTCCTACGAGCAGTACTTC
cdr3_aa: CASSVGLSYEQYF

v_call: TRBV4-2
clone_size: .
j_call: TRBJ2-1
d_call: .
cdr3_nt: TGTGCCAGCAGCCAAGAGTTAACCTACAATGAGCAGTTCTTC
cdr3_aa: CASSQELTYNEQFF

v_call: TRBV28
clone_size: .
j_call: TRBJ1-2
d_call: TRBD1
cdr3_nt: TGTGCCACCGTCGACAGGGCTAACTATGGCTACACCTTC
cdr3_aa: CATVDRANYGYTF

v_call: TRBV7-2
clone_size: few
j_call: TRBJ1-2
d_call: TRBD1
cdr3_nt: TGTGCCAGCAGCTTAGGTCCCTCGGCAGGGGGTGGGGGCTACACCTTC
cdr3_aa: CASSLGPSAGGGGYTF

v_call: TRBV14
clone_size: .
j_call: TRBJ2-5
d_call: TRBD2
cdr3_nt: TGTGCCAGCAGCCAAGAAGAACTAGCGGGGGATCAAGAGACCCAGTACTTC
cdr3_aa: CASSQEELAGDQETQYF

v_call: TRBV7-9
clone_size: .
j_call: TRBJ1-5
d_call: TRBD1
cdr3_nt: TGTGCCAGCAGCTCCGGGACAGGGCCCCGGCCCCAGCATTTT
cdr3_aa: CASSSGTGPRPQHF

v_call: TRBV10-3
clone_size: .
j_call: TRBJ1-2
d_call: .
cdr3_nt: TGTGCCATCAGTGAGACAGGGTCTAGTGGCTACACCTTC
cdr3_aa: CAISETGSSGYTF

v_call: TRBV7-2
clone_size: few
j_call: TRBJ1-2
d_call: .
cdr3_nt: TGTGCCAGCAGCTTATCGGTGAGGGTAGATAACTATGGCTACACCTTC
cdr3_aa: CASSLSVRVDNYGYTF

v_call: TRBV27
clone_size: .
j_call: TRBJ1-6
d_call: TRBD1
cdr3_nt: TGTGCCAGCAGTCCCAGGAAGGGGGCTTCACCCCTCCACTTT
cdr3_aa: CASSPRKGASPLHF

v_call: TRBV7-3
clone_size: .
j_call: TRBJ2-7
d_call: TRBD2
cdr3_nt: TGTGCCAGCAGCTATAGCGGGGGGCCGGGGCTCGAGCAGTACTTC
cdr3_aa: CASSYSGGPGLEQYF

v_call: TRBV2
clone_size: .
j_call: TRBJ1-1
d_call: TRBD1
cdr3_nt: TGTGCCAGCAGACTACAGGGGGCTTGGGCTGAAGCTTTCTTT
cdr3_aa: CASRLQGAWAEAFF

v_call: TRBV7-3
clone_size: .
j_call: TRBJ2-3
d_call: .
cdr3_nt: TGTGCCAGCAGCCCCCTTGGCGGGGAGAGAGATACGCAGTATTTT
cdr3_aa: CASSPLGGERDTQYF

v_call: TRBV13
clone_size: .
j_call: TRBJ2-7
d_call: TRBD1
cdr3_nt: TGTGCCAGCAGCGGAAAGACAGGGCACTCCTACGAGCAGTACTTC
cdr3_aa: CASSGKTGHSYEQYF

v_call: TRBV14
clone_size: .
j_call: TRBJ1-2
d_call: TRBD1
cdr3_nt: TGTGCCAGCAGCCAAGGACAGGGGAGCTATGGCTACACCTTC
cdr3_aa: CASSQGQGSYGYTF

v_call: TRBV4-3
clone_size: .
j_call: TRBJ2-7
d_call: TRBD1
cdr3_nt: TGCGCCAGCAGCCACGGACAGGACTACGAGCAGTACTTC
cdr3_aa: CASSHGQDYEQYF